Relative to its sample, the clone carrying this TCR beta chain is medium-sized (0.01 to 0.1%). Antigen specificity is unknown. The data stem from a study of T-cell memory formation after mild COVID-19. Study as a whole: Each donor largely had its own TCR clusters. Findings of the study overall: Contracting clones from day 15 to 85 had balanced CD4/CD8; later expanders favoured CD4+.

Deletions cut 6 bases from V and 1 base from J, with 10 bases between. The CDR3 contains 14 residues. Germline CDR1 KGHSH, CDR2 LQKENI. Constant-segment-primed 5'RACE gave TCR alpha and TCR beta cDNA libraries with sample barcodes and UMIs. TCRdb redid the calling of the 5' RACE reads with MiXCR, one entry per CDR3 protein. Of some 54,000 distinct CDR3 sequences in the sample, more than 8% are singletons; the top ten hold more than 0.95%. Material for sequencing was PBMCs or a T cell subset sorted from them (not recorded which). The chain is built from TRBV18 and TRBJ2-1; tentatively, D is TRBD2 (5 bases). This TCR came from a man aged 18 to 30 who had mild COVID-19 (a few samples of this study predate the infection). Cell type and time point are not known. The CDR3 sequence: CASSEVRSYNEQFF. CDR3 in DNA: TGTGCCAGCTCGGAGGTCAGATCCTACAATGAGCAGTTCTTC.